Each of the 27 T cell receptor beta chains below was sequenced from the same sample in a study of blood T cell repertoires in COVID-19. Generated by immunoSEQ multiplex PCR, the TCRdb table keeps only in-frame clones and is missing some. This repertoire shows 250,000 or so clones, around 90% found once; its top ten account for approximately 1.2%. Material: PBMCs or T cells enriched from blood (not recorded which). These receptors all stem from a human donor in a cohort exposed to, infected with or recovered from COVID-19 (not recorded which). The donor label of this sample is uncertain.

This chain uses TRBV11-2 with TRBJ2-5; D gene unclear. The CDR3 consists of 13 residues. Trimming took 0 bases from V and 5 from J, leaving 7 bases between them. Germline-derived CDR1 and CDR2 are SGHAT and FQNNGV. The CDR3 coding sequence is TGTGCCAGCAGCTTAGATCCCGGGGAGACCCAGTACTTC. Its translation is CASSLDPGETQYF.

V and J are TRBV5-1 and TRBJ2-1, with D perhaps TRBD2 (6 bases). Germline-derived CDR1 and CDR2 are SGHRS and YFSETQ. V was clipped by 0 bases and J by 5 bases, with 15 bases between them. This CDR3 comprises 16 residues. The CDR3 here is CASSLGGDSFHNEQFF. DNA for the CDR3: TGCGCCAGCAGCTTGGGTGGGGACTCATTTCACAATGAGCAGTTCTTC.

V is TRBV5-1 and J is TRBJ1-2, with D perhaps TRBD1 (6 bases). The CDR3 is 16 residues long. CDR1 is SGHRS and CDR2 is YFSETQ in the germline V gene. V was clipped by 7 bases and J by 6 bases, with 25 bases between them. The CDR3 nucleotides read TGCGCCAGCTTCGCTGGCCCAGGGGCCCAAGTGGATGGCTACACCTTC. Translated, it gives CASFAGPGAQVDGYTF.

This sequence joins TRBV6-5 and TRBJ1-4; the D is unclear. The CDR3 runs 13 residues. V was cut by 7 bases and J by 2 bases, with 8 bases left in between. CDR1 MNHEY and CDR2 SVGAGI come from the germline V gene. This CDR3 reads CASTGRTNEKLFF. Written as DNA, the CDR3 is TGTGCCAGCACAGGCAGGACTAATGAAAAACTGTTTTTT.

The rearrangement joins TRBV19 to TRBJ1-1; 7 bases map to TRBD1. J was trimmed by 5 bases and V by 3 bases; bases with no gene match: 9. Germline assignment: CDR1 LNHDA and CDR2 SQIVND (reference sequence). The CDR3 totals 15 residues. As DNA, the CDR3 is TGTGCCAGTAGTATTCGACAGGGCGAGTTGACTGAAGCTTTCTTT. It translates to CASSIRQGELTEAFF. The entire variable domain, with the rest obtained from reference TRBV19 and TRBJ1-1, is as follows: DGGITQSPKYLFRKEGQNVTLSCEQNLNHDAMYWYRQDPGQGLRLIYYSQIVNDFQKGDIAEGYSVSREKKESFPLTVTSAQKNPTAFYLCASSIRQGELTEAFFGQGTRLTVV.

The chain carries TRBV5-1 and TRBJ1-4; D remains unclear. The CDR3 length is 15 residues. Per germline, CDR1 SGHRS and CDR2 YFSETQ. Between the trimmed V and J ends, which lost 4 bases and 6 bases, there was a span of 16 bases. This CDR3 is CASSPSGEVHEKLFF. CDR3 nucleotides: TGCGCCAGCAGCCCGTCTGGGGAGGTACATGAAAAACTGTTTTTT.

The genes are TRBV5-1 and TRBJ2-3; TRBD2 matches 8 bases. There are 16 residues in the CDR3. V shed 2 bases, J shed 3 bases, and the junction held 8 bases outside the gene matches. Germline loops: CDR1 SGHRS, CDR2 YFSETQ. The CDR3 here is CASSLLGLAGTDTQYF. The CDR3, as DNA: TGCGCCAGCAGCTTACTAGGACTAGCAGGGACAGATACGCAGTATTTT.

This clone was found once. The rearrangement links TRBV6-1 to TRBJ1-5; D gene ambiguous. Germline-derived CDR1 and CDR2 are MNHNS and SASEGT. The length of the CDR3 is 15 residues. V lost 1 base, J lost 0 bases, and 7 bases lay in between. CDR3 nucleotide sequence: TGTGCCAGCAGTGAAGGAACTTTTAGCAATCAGCCCCAGCATTTT. Its translation is CASSEGTFSNQPQHF.

V usage is TRBV24-1 and J usage is TRBJ1-2; no clear D gene. Germline CDR1 and CDR2: KGHDR and SFDVKD. V was cut by 3 bases and J by 10 bases, with 5 bases left in between. The CDR3 consists of 10 residues. The CDR3 here is CATSDTAYTF. CDR3 nucleotides: TGTGCCACCAGTGATACAGCCTACACCTTC.

The rearrangement uses TRBV29-1 and TRBJ1-2; the D gene is possibly TRBD1 (5 bases). The germline V and J ends were trimmed by 3 bases and 8 bases, with 10 bases remaining between them. Germline CDR1 SQVTM, CDR2 ANQGSEA. The length of the CDR3 is 11 residues. This CDR3 is CSVDDRGGYTF. CDR3 bases: TGCAGCGTTGATGACAGAGGAGGCTACACCTTC.

The chain is built from TRBV4-1 and TRBJ1-3; no firm D call. The germline V gene has CDR1 MGHRA and CDR2 YSYEKL. V lost 5 bases to trimming and J lost 8 bases, with 10 bases between them. The CDR3 spans 12 residues. In nucleotides, the CDR3 is TGCGCCAGCAGCTGTTGTATGTACACCATATATTTT. Protein sequence: CASSCCMYTIYF.

The rearrangement joins TRBV6-5 to TRBJ2-3; 9 bases align to TRBD2. V lost 4 bases to trimming and J lost 3 bases; unmatched junction nucleotides: 2. The CDR3 has 14 amino acids. The germline CDR1 and CDR2 sequences are MNHEY and SVGAGI. The CDR3: CASSSGLATDTQYF. The CDR3 DNA sequence: TGTGCCAGCAGTTCCGGACTAGCGACAGATACGCAGTATTTT.

The chain links TRBV4-1 to TRBJ2-7; 12 bases fit TRBD2. Looked up from germline, CDR1 is MGHRA and CDR2 is YSYEKL. The CDR3 extends over 17 amino acids. J gave up 5 bases and V 1 base, and 9 bases lay outside the gene matches. The CDR3 DNA sequence: TGCGCCAGCAGCCAAGGGAAATTACTAGCGGGGGGCCACGAGCAGTACTTC. Translating gives CASSQGKLLAGGHEQYF.

This sequence joins TRBV10-3 and TRBJ1-5; D might be TRBD1 (6 bases). CDR1 is ENHRY, CDR2 SYGVKD, per germline. V lost 6 bases and J 3 bases, leaving 15 bases between the germline ends. The CDR3 is 15 amino acids. CDR3 coding DNA: TGTGCCATCAGCCTCTCGGACAGCCACAATCAGCCCCAGCATTTT. This gives the protein CAISLSDSHNQPQHF.

V gene TRBV7-9 combines with J gene TRBJ2-1; 7 bases match TRBD1. Germline V gene lookup returns CDR1 SEHNR and CDR2 FQNEAQ (reference sequence). The junction had 4 bases not matched to a gene; V was cut back by 5 bases and J by 3 bases. The CDR3 totals 14 residues. The CDR3 bases are TGTGCCAGCAGCGACCGGGACAGCTACAATGAGCAGTTCTTC. Its translation is CASSDRDSYNEQFF. Variable domain in full (rest from reference TRBV7-9 and TRBJ2-1): DTGVSQNPRHKITKRGQNVTFRCDPISEHNRLYWYRQTLGQGPEFLTYFQNEAQLEKSRLLSDRFSAERPKGSFSTLEIQRTEQGDSAMYLCASSDRDSYNEQFFGPGTRLTVL.

The genes are TRBV13 and TRBJ2-1; 9 bases map to TRBD2. CDR1 is PRHDT and CDR2 is FYEKMQ in the germline V gene (reference sequence). The CDR3 is 15 amino acids. With 4 bases clipped from V and 6 bases from J, the junction kept 7 bases outside the gene matches. As DNA, the CDR3 is TGTGCCAGCAGCTCCTTAGCGGGGGCCAGCAATGAGCAGTTCTTC. Its protein product is CASSSLAGASNEQFF.

The chain carries TRBV5-1 and TRBJ2-3; 7 bases match TRBD2. V was pared by 4 bases and J by 2 bases, with 4 bases of the junction left unmatched. Germline loops: CDR1 SGHRS, CDR2 YFSETQ. The CDR3 loop spans 14 amino acids. The CDR3 loop reads CASSPGTNTDTQYF. CDR3 sequence (DNA): TGCGCCAGCAGCCCGGGGACTAACACAGATACGCAGTATTTT.

J is TRBJ2-1 and V is TRBV3-1 (or the pseudogene TRBV3-2), with 7 bases aligning to TRBD2. The germline gives CDR1 LGHDT, CDR2 YNNKEL (reference sequence). V trimming: 2 bases; J trimming: 9 bases; junction bases outside the gene matches: 4. This CDR3 has 13 residues. CDR3 DNA: TGTGCCAGCAGCCAATCGGCTAGCGGTGAGCAGTTCTTC. Its translation: CASSQSASGEQFF.

V and J are TRBV11-2 and TRBJ1-2; D gene ambiguous. V lost 5 bases and J 4 bases, leaving 11 bases between the germline ends. CDR3 size: 13 residues. Germline CDR1 is SGHAT and CDR2 is FQNNGV. The CDR3 DNA follows: TGTGCCAGCAGCGAGACAACAGTCTATGGCTACACCTTC. This encodes CASSETTVYGYTF.

The chain combines TRBV18 with TRBJ1-4; no firm D call. The CDR3 runs 16 residues. With 1 base removed from V and 7 bases from J, the gap between germline ends came to 16 bases. Germline lookup yields CDR1 KGHSH and CDR2 LQKENI. CDR3 DNA: TGTGCCAGCTCACCACTGGTGAGCCTCGAGGTTGAAAAACTGTTTTTT. Translated: CASSPLVSLEVEKLFF. Complete variable domain (other parts from reference TRBV18 and TRBJ1-4): NAGVMQNPRHLVRRRGQEARLRCSPMKGHSHVYWYRQLPEEGLKFMVYLQKENIIDESGMPKERFSAEFPKEGPSILRIQQVVRGDSAAYFCASSPLVSLEVEKLFFGSGTQLSVL.

V is TRBV10-2 and J is TRBJ2-5, with a possible D match to TRBD2 (7 bases). The CDR3 is 13 residues long. Germline V gene sequence: CDR1 WSHSY, CDR2 SAAADI. The V end was cut by 8 bases, the J end by 4 bases, with 14 bases between. The CDR3 DNA follows: TGCGCCAGCGTGAGGGGGGGTCGAGAGACCCAGTACTTC. Translation: CASVRGGRETQYF.

This sequence joins TRBV11-1 and TRBJ2-2, with D unresolved. The CDR3 is made up of 13 amino acids. V lost 5 bases and J lost 3, with 7 bases in between. From germline, CDR1 is SGHAT and CDR2 FQDESV (reference sequence). This CDR3 reads CASSLTDTGELFF. CDR3 DNA sequence: TGTGCCAGCAGCCTCACGGACACCGGGGAGCTGTTTTTT.

This clone was detected only a few times. V usage is TRBV30 and J usage is TRBJ1-6, with 8 bases fitting TRBD1. Germline CDR1 GTSNPN, CDR2 SVGIG (reference sequence). The CDR3 is 13 residues long. V shed 3 bases and J 6 bases; nucleotides not matched to a gene: 1. CDR3 region: CAWRGQVNSPLHF. The CDR3 nucleotides read TGTGCCTGGAGGGGACAGGTTAATTCACCCCTCCACTTT.

V usage is TRBV5-4 and J usage is TRBJ2-1, with 7 bases fitting TRBD1. Germline assignment: CDR1 SGHNT and CDR2 YYREEE (reference sequence). CDR3 length: 14 amino acids. The trim removed 4 bases at V and 4 bases at J, leaving 5 bases unmatched. CDR3 sequence (DNA): TGTGCCAGCAGCACCGGACAGGCGTACAATGAGCAGTTCTTC. Translating gives CASSTGQAYNEQFF.

The CDR3 bases are TGTGCCAGCTCACCACAGACAGGGAGCACTGAAGCTTTCTTT. Its protein is CASSPQTGSTEAFF. The chain uses TRBV18 and TRBJ1-1; 7 bases match TRBD1. The ends lost 1 base at V and 4 bases at J; junction bases unmatched: 3. The germline V gene encodes CDR1 KGHSH and CDR2 LQKENI. This CDR3 comprises 14 residues.

CDR3 coding DNA: TGTGCCAGCAGCCCGACTAGCGGAAGGAATGAGCAGTTCTTC. Its protein is CASSPTSGRNEQFF. This chain connects TRBV9 to TRBJ2-1, with 9 bases matching TRBD2. CDR1 and CDR2 (germline): SGDLS, YYNGEE. The CDR3 spans 14 residues. V lost 4 bases and J lost 7; bases outside the gene matches: 6.

This rearrangement joins TRBV18 to TRBJ1-4; no definite D call. The CDR3 is made up of 13 amino acids. V lost 5 bases and J 3 bases, leaving 7 bases between the germline ends. Germline lookup yields CDR1 KGHSH and CDR2 LQKENI. Written as DNA, the CDR3 is TGTGCCAGCTCAGGGCAGCCTAATGAAAAACTGTTTTTT. This encodes CASSGQPNEKLFF.